This TCR beta chain is from a study of human T cells and chemical hapten exposure. CDR3 length: 16 amino acids. The V end was cut by 0 bases, the J end by 5 bases, with 17 bases between. Regarding time point: patch test 1, 2 weeks after DPC sensitization. Treatment meaning: therapeutic diphenylcyclopropenone sensitization with weekly scalp DPC. TCRdb re-derived calls from the RACE reads in MiXCR, one entry per CDR3 protein. In the table there are 80,000 to 100,000 distinct CDR3 sequences, 9.5% to 15% of which are singletons. The chain employs TRBV12-3 or TRBV12-4 and TRBJ2-7; D is uncertain. Material: whole blood, obtained in connection with sensitization to the hapten diphenylcyclopropenone (DPC). The sequence was obtained from a woman aged 35 to 49 with alopecia areata. Some clones in this sample may be carry-over from other donors' samples. Here the CDR3 DNA reads TGTGCCAGCAGTTTAGCTGGACGGATTCTGAAGGACGAGCAGTACTTC. This gives the protein CASSLAGRILKDEQYF.